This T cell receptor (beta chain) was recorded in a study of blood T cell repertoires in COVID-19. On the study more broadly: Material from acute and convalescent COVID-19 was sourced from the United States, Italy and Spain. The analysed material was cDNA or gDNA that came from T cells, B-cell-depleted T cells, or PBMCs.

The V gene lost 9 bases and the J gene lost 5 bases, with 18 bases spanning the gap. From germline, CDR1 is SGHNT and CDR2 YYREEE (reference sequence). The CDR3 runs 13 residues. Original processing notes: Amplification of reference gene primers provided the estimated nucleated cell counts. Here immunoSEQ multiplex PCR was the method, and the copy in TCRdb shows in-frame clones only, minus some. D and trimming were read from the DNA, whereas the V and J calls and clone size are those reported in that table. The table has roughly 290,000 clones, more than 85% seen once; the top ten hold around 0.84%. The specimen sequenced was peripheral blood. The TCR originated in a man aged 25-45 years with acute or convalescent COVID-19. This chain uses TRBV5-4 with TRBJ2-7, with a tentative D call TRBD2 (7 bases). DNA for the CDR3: TGTGCCATTCAGAGGGGGGGGAGGAACGAGCAGTACTTC. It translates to CAIQRGGRNEQYF.